The 18 T cell receptor beta chains given below trace back to one sample, sequenced in a study of shared clonotypes between healthy human individuals. Terminally differentiated effector memory CD45RA+ cells were left out of the naive CD8 fraction, which was CD45RO-negative and positively selected for CCR7. The protocol was immunoSEQ multiplex PCR, while the TCRdb copy is restricted to in-frame clones and leaves out a portion. The repertoire holds approximately 600,000 clones, 95% seen once, with about 0.11% in the top ten. Sequencing was done on a sample of naive CD8+ T cells sorted from blood. The source is a woman between 25 and 40 years old in good health.

This CDR3 reads CASSLVGGPNTGELFF. The CDR3 bases are TGCGCCAGCAGCTTGGTTGGAGGGCCCAACACCGGGGAGCTGTTTTTT. The V gene is TRBV5-1, the J gene TRBJ2-2; possibly TRBD2 for D (6 bases). Looked up from germline, CDR1 is SGHRS and CDR2 is YFSETQ. The V gene lost 0 bases and the J gene lost 2 bases, with 11 bases spanning the gap. This CDR3 has 16 amino acids.

The chain couples TRBV28 to TRBJ1-1, with unresolved D. V shed 2 bases and J shed 2 bases, with 12 bases lying between them. Germline V gene sequence: CDR1 MDHEN, CDR2 SYDVKM. The CDR3 totals 15 residues. The CDR3 loop reads CASSLGLAANTEAFF. Here the CDR3 DNA reads TGTGCCAGCAGTTTAGGTTTGGCAGCAAACACTGAAGCTTTCTTT.

V gene TRBV25-1 combines with J gene TRBJ1-1; D perhaps matches TRBD1 (6 bases). CDR1 and CDR2 (germline): MGHDK, SYGVNS. This CDR3 has 13 residues. With 9 bases removed from V and 1 base from J, the gap between germline ends came to 12 bases. The CDR3 sequence: CASSRGWNTEAFF. CDR3 nucleotides: TGTGCCAGTAGCAGGGGCTGGAACACTGAAGCTTTCTTT.

The chain joins TRBV7-9 to TRBJ1-5, with 8 bases lining up with TRBD1. The CDR3 spans 16 residues. J lost 2 bases, V lost 5 bases, and 8 bases had no gene match. The germline CDR1 and CDR2 sequences are SEHNR and FQNEAQ (reference sequence). The CDR3 reads CASSRQGYEGNQPQHF. DNA for the CDR3: TGTGCCAGCAGCCGACAGGGGTATGAGGGCAATCAGCCCCAGCATTTT.

The CDR3 is CASSPGLLSYEQYF. The CDR3 nucleotides are TGTGCCAGCAGCCCGGGACTCCTCTCCTACGAGCAGTACTTC. The chain joins TRBV27 to TRBJ2-7; maybe TRBD2 (6 bases). Trimming stripped 6 bases from V and 0 bases from J, with 12 bases between. The CDR3 totals 14 residues. CDR1 is MNHEY, CDR2 SMNVEV, per germline (reference sequence).

The chain combines TRBV5-6 with TRBJ2-2; 9 nucleotides agree with TRBD2. Trimming at V came to 5 bases and at J to 5 bases, leaving 7 bases not matched to a gene. Germline lookup yields CDR1 SGHDT and CDR2 YYEEEE. CDR3 length: 15 amino acids. The CDR3 loop is CASRNGLAGTGELFF. CDR3 sequence (DNA): TGTGCCAGCAGAAACGGGCTAGCGGGGACCGGGGAGCTGTTTTTT.

As concerns this clone: Additional DNA sequences in this sample encode the identical CDR3. The J gene is TRBJ2-7, the V gene TRBV28, with TRBD2 matching 9 bases. From germline, CDR1 is MDHEN and CDR2 SYDVKM. J gave up 7 bases and V 2 bases, and 6 bases lay outside the gene matches. CDR3 length equals 14 residues. DNA of the CDR3: TGTGCCAGCAGTTTAGCGGGAGGGCCGGAAGAGCAGTACTTC. Its translation is CASSLAGGPEEQYF.

J is TRBJ2-7 and V is TRBV27; 7 nucleotides align to TRBD2. The CDR3 consists of 13 residues. The V segment lost 6 bases and the J segment 6 bases; nucleotides outside the gene matches: 8. Germline-derived CDR1 and CDR2 are MNHEY and SMNVEV (reference sequence). CDR3 nucleotides: TGTGCCAGCAGCTTGGGGCGGGAGTTCGAGCAGTACTTC. It encodes CASSLGREFEQYF.

This rearrangement joins TRBV9 to TRBJ2-7; 9 bases line up with TRBD1. Germline CDR1 reads SGDLS; CDR2 reads YYNGEE. This CDR3 contains 14 residues. V was clipped by 3 bases and J by 6 bases; unmatched bases: 7. The CDR3 loop is CASSGEGQGGEQYF. In nucleotides, the CDR3 is TGTGCCAGCAGCGGGGAGGGACAGGGAGGCGAGCAGTACTTC.

The chain combines TRBV19 with TRBJ1-5, with D unresolved. The V gene's germline CDR1 is LNHDA and CDR2 SQIVND (reference sequence). This CDR3 contains 14 residues. V was cut by 6 bases and J by 0 bases, with 9 bases left in between. The CDR3 loop is CASSLLLSNQPQHF. Written as DNA, the CDR3 is TGTGCCAGTAGCCTCTTACTTAGCAATCAGCCCCAGCATTTT.

This chain links TRBV7-9 with TRBJ2-5; 11 bases map to TRBD2. The CDR3 is made up of 16 amino acids. Germline V lookup: CDR1 SEHNR, CDR2 FQNEAQ (reference sequence). The V gene end was trimmed by 5 bases and the J gene end by 3 bases; junction bases not matched to a gene: 8. The DNA for the CDR3 is TGTGCCAGCAGCCCCGGGACTAGCGGATTTAAAGAGACCCAGTACTTC. Protein: CASSPGTSGFKETQYF.

The V call is TRBV7-8, the J call TRBJ2-5, with 13 bases matching TRBD2. The germline CDR1 and CDR2 sequences are SGHVS and FQNEAQ. With 8 bases clipped from V and 2 bases from J, the junction kept 5 bases outside the gene matches. The CDR3 totals 15 residues. The CDR3, as DNA: TGTGCCAGCGCCGGGGGACTAGCGGGACAAGAGACCCAGTACTTC. Its translation: CASAGGLAGQETQYF.

V is TRBV13 and J is TRBJ1-2, with a tentative D call TRBD1 (5 bases). Looked up from germline, CDR1 is PRHDT and CDR2 is FYEKMQ (reference sequence). This CDR3 has 14 amino acids. V was pared by 5 bases and J by 4 bases, with 14 bases between. The CDR3 DNA reads as TGTGCCAGCAGCGAAAGGGCAGGGAGCTATGGCTACACCTTC. This codes for CASSERAGSYGYTF.

V usage is TRBV4-1 and J usage is TRBJ2-5; 10 nucleotides line up with TRBD1. The J call is uncertain, as TRBJ2-7 better fits the DNA end. This CDR3 is built from 16 residues. Per germline, CDR1 MGHRA and CDR2 YSYEKL. This chain's CDR3 is CASSQRQGALPYEQYF. For the CDR3, the DNA is TGCGCCAGCAGCCAAAGACAGGGGGCCCTTCCCTACGAGCAGTACTTC.

The chain employs TRBV2 and TRBJ2-2; TRBD2 matches at 12 bases. The V and J ends lost 5 bases and 1 base, in that order; junction bases with no gene match: 8. Looked up from germline, CDR1 is SNHLY and CDR2 is FYNNEI. The CDR3 runs to 18 residues. The DNA for the CDR3 is TGTGCCAGCAGTAGTGGGCCGGGACTAGCGGGGAACACCGGGGAGCTGTTTTTT. Translation: CASSSGPGLAGNTGELFF. Based on the CDR3 plus reference TRBV2 and TRBJ2-2, the full variable domain is EPEVTQTPSHQVTQMGQEVILRCVPISNHLYFYWYRQILGQKVEFLVSFYNNEISEKSEIFDDQFSVERPDGSNFTLKIRSTKLEDSAMYFCASSSGPGLAGNTGELFFGEGSRLTVL.

J is TRBJ2-3 and V is TRBV7-2; D not resolved. There are 14 residues in the CDR3. Trimming removed 1 base at V and 5 bases at J, with 10 bases between. Germline CDR1 reads SGHTA; CDR2 reads FQGNSA. CDR3 DNA sequence: TGTGCCAGCAGCTTAGATCTACTTGTAGATACGCAGTATTTT. It translates to CASSLDLLVDTQYF.

The chain links TRBV29-1 to TRBJ2-5; D possibly matches TRBD1 or TRBD2 (5 bases each). There are 14 residues in the CDR3. The germline V and J ends were trimmed by 1 base and 2 bases, with 11 bases remaining between them. Germline V gene data show CDR1 as SQVTM and CDR2 as ANQGSEA. The CDR3 is CSVEGGNLQETQYF. In DNA form, the CDR3 reads TGCAGCGTTGAAGGGGGGAACCTACAAGAGACCCAGTACTTC.

This rearrangement joins TRBV2 to TRBJ2-3, with D maybe TRBD2 (5 bases). V lost 3 bases, J lost 3 bases, and 16 bases lay in between. Germline V gives CDR1 SNHLY, CDR2 FYNNEI. The CDR3 spans 16 residues. The CDR3 nucleotides are TGTGCCAGCAGTGAGGATCCCCCAGGAGGTACAGATACGCAGTATTTT. Amino acid sequence: CASSEDPPGGTDTQYF.